Listed below are T cell receptor beta chains from one sample, sequenced in a study of a mutant IDH1 vaccine in newly diagnosed glioma. Only in-frame clones appear in the TCRdb table, and some are missing; sequencing was by immunoSEQ multiplex PCR. The sample has about 38,000 clones; around 80% are singletons. Source: PBMCs, taken from a glioma patient treated with radiotherapy, temozolomide or both. All receptors come from a man in his forties or fifties with glioma. Some clones in this sample may be carry-over from other donors' samples. Both conserved end residues are part of each CDR3. Fields, in order: clone size, J gene, V gene, CDR3 protein. Part of the rows lack a size; the others show once, few, many or a class for expanded clones.

clone_size: -
j_call: TRBJ1-1
v_call: TRBV10-2
cdr3_aa: CASSGPPGGTEAFF

clone_size: few
j_call: TRBJ1-1
v_call: TRBV6-5
cdr3_aa: CASSSGQVRAFF

clone_size: -
j_call: TRBJ1-1
v_call: TRBV5-6
cdr3_aa: CASSFGQGHEAFF

clone_size: few
j_call: TRBJ1-3
v_call: TRBV5-1
cdr3_aa: CASSLDGWSSGNTIYF

clone_size: -
j_call: TRBJ2-2
v_call: TRBV7-9
cdr3_aa: CASSSGLAGSRRGAGELFF

clone_size: -
j_call: TRBJ1-1
v_call: TRBV10-3
cdr3_aa: CAISASSALGNTEAFF

clone_size: -
j_call: TRBJ1-1
v_call: TRBV27
cdr3_aa: CASSLGRGAEAFF

clone_size: -
j_call: TRBJ2-7
v_call: TRBV5-5
cdr3_aa: CASSLTVSYEQYF

clone_size: -
j_call: TRBJ1-5
v_call: TRBV6-5
cdr3_aa: CASSSGQGEGQPQHF

clone_size: -
j_call: TRBJ1-1
v_call: TRBV5-1
cdr3_aa: CASSFGEGARTEAFF

clone_size: once
j_call: TRBJ2-2
v_call: TRBV30
cdr3_aa: CAWSPSWGGLAGELFF

clone_size: -
j_call: TRBJ2-5
v_call: TRBV28
cdr3_aa: CASSPAGETQYF

clone_size: -
j_call: TRBJ2-1
v_call: TRBV4-2
cdr3_aa: CASNSGTLNEQFF

clone_size: -
j_call: TRBJ1-2
v_call: TRBV29-1
cdr3_aa: CSVAGQQRGYTF

clone_size: -
j_call: TRBJ1-2
v_call: TRBV7-2
cdr3_aa: CASSRQETANYGYTF

clone_size: -
j_call: TRBJ1-4
v_call: TRBV5-6
cdr3_aa: CASSFGTTNEKLFF

clone_size: -
j_call: TRBJ2-7
v_call: TRBV7-3
cdr3_aa: CASSPGSVGGASSYEQYF

clone_size: few
j_call: TRBJ1-1
v_call: TRBV5-1
cdr3_aa: CASSYENTEAFF

clone_size: -
j_call: TRBJ2-5
v_call: TRBV10-2
cdr3_aa: CASEGIQETQYF

clone_size: -
j_call: TRBJ2-7
v_call: TRBV6-1
cdr3_aa: CASSEYGSLEQYF

clone_size: few
j_call: TRBJ2-7
v_call: TRBV28
cdr3_aa: CASRTDSYEQYF

clone_size: once
j_call: TRBJ2-7
v_call: TRBV5-1
cdr3_aa: CASSLTQDIYEQYF

clone_size: -
j_call: TRBJ1-5
v_call: TRBV5-1
cdr3_aa: CASSSNGGSNQPQHF

clone_size: -
j_call: TRBJ1-1
v_call: TRBV12-5
cdr3_aa: CASGLLENTEAFF

clone_size: -
j_call: TRBJ1-2
v_call: TRBV11-2
cdr3_aa: CASSPGINYGYTF

clone_size: -
j_call: TRBJ2-1
v_call: TRBV7-9
cdr3_aa: CASSLGTQYNEQFF

clone_size: -
j_call: TRBJ1-1
v_call: TRBV6-5
cdr3_aa: CATRPAGENTEAFF

clone_size: -
j_call: TRBJ1-1
v_call: TRBV7-6
cdr3_aa: CASSPSFLDTEAFF